The sequence of this T cell receptor (beta chain) was determined in a study of post-analysis software for immune sequencing data. Study-wide context: Some patients lacked subtype; others had relapsing-remitting, secondary progressive or progressive-relapsing disease.

Incorporated into the TCR beta cDNA libraries were unique molecular identifiers, which served to reduce PCR and sequencing biases. Approximately 0.5 million cDNA molecules were recovered from an input of about 0.95 to 11 million T cells. TCRdb passed the PCR reads through MiXCR, listing each CDR3 protein once. The sample contains hundreds of thousands of distinct CDR3 sequences, around 50% of which appear only once. CDR3 length equals 13 residues. Germline CDR1 reads SQVTM; CDR2 reads ANQGSEA. Trimming took off 5 bases at V and 6 bases at J, with 16 bases between the two ends. General study points: F measure grouped same-batch samples tightly together. People with multiple sclerosis had a significantly lower normalized Chao1 diversity than controls did. Compared with controls, patients had more of about 5 TRBV segments, including TRBV5-6, TRBV5-1 and TRBV20-1.

There are a few counts of this clonotype. Its antigen remains unknown. V usage is TRBV29-1 and J usage is TRBJ1-2; D is undetermined. This TCR was sampled from a girl aged 10-17 years with multiple sclerosis. Sequencing was performed on blood. The CDR3 loop is CSVIRTARNGYTF. CDR3 in DNA: TGCAGCGTTATCCGGACGGCAAGAAATGGCTACACCTTC.